These 23 T cell receptor beta chains originate from one sample sequenced in a study of blood T cell repertoires in COVID-19. Data came from immunoSEQ multiplex PCR; TCRdb stores just in-frame clones and leaves some out. The repertoire includes hundreds of thousands of clones, around four fifths of them detected once, and around 20% sits in the top ten. The sequenced sample consisted of peripheral blood. These receptors were taken from a man in his thirties or forties with active or convalescent COVID-19.

On this clone itself: One junction end does not reproduce the germline sequence, and a read error may be involved. V and J are TRBV3-1 (or the pseudogene TRBV3-2) and TRBJ2-2; possibly TRBD2 for D (5 bases). Germline lookup yields CDR1 LGHDT and CDR2 YNNKEL (reference sequence). CDR3 length: 17 residues. CDR3 in amino acids: CASSQGRGTSTTEELFF. DNA of the CDR3: TGTGCCAGCAGCCAAGGCCGGGGTACCTCGACCACCGAGGAGCTGTTTTTT.

This clone was observed a handful of times. J is TRBJ1-5 and V is TRBV28; 8 nucleotides line up with TRBD1. The germline CDR1 and CDR2 sequences are MDHEN and SYDVKM. V lost 4 bases to trimming and J lost 6 bases; unmatched junction nucleotides: 5. The CDR3 totals 14 residues. DNA of the CDR3: TGTGCCAGCAGTTATGGACAGGGCGGTCAGCCCCAGCATTTT. Translated, it gives CASSYGQGGQPQHF.

The chain employs TRBV23-1 and TRBJ1-1; D not resolved. TRBV23-1 is marked as an open reading frame, function uncertain. The CDR3 has 17 amino acids. The V end lost 4 bases, the J end lost 5 bases, and 23 bases lay between the germline ends. The CDR3 sequence is CASSPRITLCNRTEAFF. The CDR3 region has the DNA TGCGCCAGCAGTCCCAGGATTACCCTCTGCAATCGGACTGAAGCTTTCTTT.

The chain links TRBV2 to TRBJ2-3; 11 bases are shared with TRBD2. The CDR3 covers 16 residues. With 3 bases clipped from V and 2 bases from J, the junction kept 4 bases outside the gene matches. Germline-derived CDR1 and CDR2 are SNHLY and FYNNEI. The CDR3 protein is CASSEGTSGFTDTQYF. The CDR3 DNA reads as TGTGCCAGCAGTGAGGGGACTAGCGGATTCACAGATACGCAGTATTTT.

This chain's CDR3 is CASRGTGDSNQPQHF. CDR3 nucleotides: TGTGCCAGCAGGGGGACAGGAGATAGCAATCAGCCCCAGCATTTT. The V and J genes are TRBV2 and TRBJ1-5, with 8 bases matching TRBD1. CDR3 length: 15 amino acids. Germline V gene lookup returns CDR1 SNHLY and CDR2 FYNNEI. J was trimmed by 0 bases and V by 6 bases; bases with no gene match: 4.

The genes are TRBV21-1 and TRBJ2-5; the table's D call, TRBD1, has no DNA check behind it. TRBV21-1 is termed a pseudogene. This CDR3 has 14 residues. DNA of the CDR3: TGTGCCAGCAGCAAAATGTCCAGACAAGAGACCCAGTACTTC. This encodes CASSKMSRQETQYF.

In this sample, this clone turned up once. This chain links TRBV29-1 with TRBJ1-1, with a weak D call TRBD1 (6 bases). V was shortened by 6 bases and J by 5 bases, with 16 bases between the two germline ends. Germline assignment: CDR1 SQVTM and CDR2 ANQGSEA. The CDR3 length is 13 residues. The CDR3 reads CSVHTGQGTEAFF. The CDR3 DNA reads TGCAGCGTCCATACGGGTCAGGGGACTGAAGCTTTCTTT.

This clone has just a few counts. The chain recombines TRBV12-3 or TRBV12-4 with TRBJ1-6; D gene ambiguous. The CDR3 is made up of 12 amino acids. With 5 bases removed from V and 6 bases from J, the gap between germline ends came to 5 bases. The CDR3 coding sequence is TGTGCCAGCAGTGCTACTAATTCACCCCTCCACTTT. Amino acids: CASSATNSPLHF.

The genes are TRBV7-9 and TRBJ1-4; D perhaps matches TRBD1 (6 bases). The CDR3 is 15 amino acids. Germline V gives CDR1 SEHNR, CDR2 FQNEAQ (reference sequence). Trimming removed 5 bases at V and 4 bases at J, with 14 bases between. Here the CDR3 DNA reads TGTGCCAGCAGCGCATACACAGGGATTAATGAAAAACTGTTTTTT. This gives the protein CASSAYTGINEKLFF.

The chain couples TRBV7-9 to TRBJ2-3, with 8 bases identical to TRBD2. Germline loops: CDR1 SEHNR, CDR2 FQNEAQ (reference sequence). CDR3 size: 17 residues. V was pared by 1 base and J by 2 bases, with 8 bases of the junction left unmatched. The CDR3 region has the DNA TGTGCCAGCAGCTTAGGGGATGAGCGGGGGATCACAGATACGCAGTATTTT. This codes for CASSLGDERGITDTQYF.

The rearrangement uses TRBV6-5 and TRBJ2-7; D might be TRBD1 (5 bases). CDR1 and CDR2 (germline): MNHEY, SVGAGI. The CDR3 runs 14 residues. Trimming took 5 bases from V and 1 from J, leaving 12 bases between them. CDR3 sequence reads: CASSRQSNSYEQYF. In nucleotides, the CDR3 is TGTGCCAGCAGTAGACAGTCTAATTCCTACGAGCAGTACTTC.

This rearrangement joins TRBV7-2 to TRBJ1-2; 10 bases are a match to TRBD1. Germline CDR1 and CDR2: SGHTA and FQGNSA. The CDR3 consists of 16 residues. The V segment lost 4 bases and the J segment 4 bases; nucleotides outside the gene matches: 9. DNA of the CDR3: TGTGCCAGCAGCTCAGGAGGACAGGGGGTCCTCTATGGCTACACCTTC. This encodes CASSSGGQGVLYGYTF.

The V and J genes are TRBV2 and TRBJ2-2, with a weak D call TRBD1 (5 bases). The germline CDR1 and CDR2 sequences are SNHLY and FYNNEI. This CDR3 contains 13 residues. The ends were cut back, 6 bases at V and 4 bases at J, with 9 bases in the middle. The chain's CDR3 is CASRTQGTGELFF. Written as DNA, the CDR3 is TGTGCCAGCAGAACCCAGGGCACCGGGGAGCTGTTTTTT.

This chain joins TRBV6-1 and TRBJ2-1; 11 bases align to TRBD1. V shed 4 bases, J shed 15 bases, and the junction held 20 bases outside the gene matches. The CDR3 contains 17 residues. CDR1 is MNHNS, CDR2 SASEGT, per germline. The CDR3 DNA reads TGTGCCAGCAGTGTGGTTATTGGGGGACAGGGGGTCCGCCATCGGTTCTTC. This codes for CASSVVIGGQGVRHRFF.

The CDR3 is CASRDSTTNEKLFF. The CDR3 bases are TGCGCCAGCAGGGACAGTACAACTAATGAAAAACTGTTTTTT. This chain connects TRBV5-1 to TRBJ1-4; D is perhaps TRBD1 (6 bases). From germline, CDR1 is SGHRS and CDR2 YFSETQ. Deletions cut 5 bases from V and 0 bases from J, with 8 bases between. This CDR3 has 14 amino acids.

The chain uses TRBV4-2 and TRBJ2-3; 7 nucleotides line up with TRBD1. Trimming removed 4 bases from V and 0 bases from J; junction bases left unmatched: 7. The CDR3 contains 16 residues. Germline CDR1 is LGHNA and CDR2 is YNFKEQ. The CDR3 loop reads CASSLGTVTSTDTQYF. The DNA of the CDR3 is TGTGCCAGCAGCCTCGGGACAGTTACCAGCACAGATACGCAGTATTTT.

V usage is TRBV18 and J usage is TRBJ1-1; a possible D gene is TRBD1 (6 bases). Trimming left V 6 bases short and J 4 bases short, with 15 bases between. The V gene's germline CDR1 is KGHSH and CDR2 LQKENI. The CDR3 loop spans 14 amino acids. The CDR3 here is CASSPLRGTTEAFF. DNA of the CDR3: TGTGCCAGCTCCCCCCTCAGGGGTACCACTGAAGCTTTCTTT.

In this sample, this clone turned up a few times. The CDR3 protein is CASSSAGQANNSPLHF. CDR3 in DNA: TGTGCCAGCAGCTCTGCAGGACAGGCTAACAATTCACCCCTCCACTTT. The chain couples TRBV5-6 to TRBJ1-6; 7 bases match TRBD1. The CDR3 is made up of 16 amino acids. V was pared by 3 bases and J by 7 bases, with 10 bases of the junction left unmatched. The V gene's germline CDR1 is SGHDT and CDR2 YYEEEE.

The chain uses TRBV28 and TRBJ2-4; D not resolved. The CDR3 totals 14 residues. With 3 bases removed from V and 0 bases from J, the gap between germline ends came to 6 bases. Per the germline V gene, CDR1 is MDHEN and CDR2 is SYDVKM. CDR3 region: CASSFGVAKNIQYF. Written as DNA, the CDR3 is TGTGCCAGCAGTTTTGGAGTAGCCAAAAACATTCAGTACTTC.

The V gene is TRBV5-6, the J gene TRBJ1-6; D unresolved. Germline CDR1 reads SGHDT; CDR2 reads YYEEEE. This CDR3 region has 12 residues. Trimming pared 7 bases from V and 5 bases from J, leaving 7 bases between. CDR3 residues: CASSFDNSPLHF. The CDR3 region has the DNA TGTGCCAGCTCCTTCGATAATTCACCCCTCCACTTT. Using reference TRBV5-6 and TRBJ1-6 for the parts outside the CDR3, the full variable domain is DAGVTQSPTHLIKTRGQQVTLRCSPKSGHDTVSWYQQALGQGPQFIFQYYEEEERQRGNFPDRFSGHQFPNYSSELNVNALLLGDSALYLCASSFDNSPLHFGNGTRLTVT.

The chain couples TRBV27 to TRBJ1-6, with a tentative D call TRBD1 (6 bases). The CDR3 is 13 residues long. The germline V gene encodes CDR1 MNHEY and CDR2 SMNVEV (reference sequence). Trimming took 5 bases from V and 14 from J, leaving 16 bases between them. CDR3 coding DNA: TGTGCCAGCAGTGAACGGGGGGGCAGGACCCTCCACTTT. Its translation is CASSERGGRTLHF.

This clone was picked up a small number of times. Relative to the germline gene, one junction end is altered; a read error may explain this. The V gene is TRBV7-7, the J gene TRBJ2-5; a weak D match, TRBD2 (5 bases). Germline assignment: CDR1 SSHAT and CDR2 FNYEAQ (reference sequence). The CDR3 covers 15 residues. CDR3 DNA: TGTGCTAGCAGCTTAGCGCGCACTCGGCAAGAGACCCAGTACTTC. It codes for CASSLARTRQETQYF.

The CDR3 nucleotides are TGTGCCAGCAGTCGTAGCGGGAAGCAAGAGACCCAGTACTTC. Translating it yields CASSRSGKQETQYF. This rearrangement joins TRBV2 to TRBJ2-5, with 8 bases lining up with TRBD2. Germline values: CDR1 SNHLY, CDR2 FYNNEI. With V trimmed by 5 bases and J by 2 bases, 4 bases remained unmatched. The CDR3 covers 14 residues. The full variable domain, rest sourced from reference TRBV2 and TRBJ2-5, is EPEVTQTPSHQVTQMGQEVILRCVPISNHLYFYWYRQILGQKVEFLVSFYNNEISEKSEIFDDQFSVERPDGSNFTLKIRSTKLEDSAMYFCASSRSGKQETQYFGPGTRLLVL.